Presented here are 18 T cell receptor beta chains from one specimen sequenced in a study of beta chain features in type 1 diabetes. General study points: Shortening that was moderate but significant affected the TCRB CDR3s of Type 1 diabetes patients in all four CD4+ subsets.

Isolated RNA was reverse transcribed in full, so expressed TCRB transcripts were sequenced. Using immunoSEQ multiplex PCR, the repertoire was profiled, and TCRdb retains in-frame clones only, with some absent. The table has over 600,000 clones, around 12% seen once; the top ten hold over 0.1%. For these TCRs, the target antigens are not known. Material: naive CD4+ T cells from blood. These receptors all stem from a man aged 25 to 45 with type 1 diabetes.

CDR3 nucleotide sequence: TGTGCCAGCAGCACGGGGCCCCACGATGGCTACACCTTC. Its protein product is CASSTGPHDGYTF. This chain joins TRBV7-2 and TRBJ1-2, with D possibly TRBD1 on 5 matching bases. The V end was cut by 5 bases, the J end by 6 bases, with 13 bases between. There are 13 residues in the CDR3. Per the germline V gene, CDR1 is SGHTA and CDR2 is FQGNSA.

This clone occurred a few times. The CDR3 DNA is TGTGCCAGCAGCTTAGTAATCAGGAACGATGAGCAGTTCTTC. Translated, it gives CASSLVIRNDEQFF. V gene TRBV7-2 combines with J gene TRBJ2-1; no reliable D call. V was shortened by 1 base and J by 8 bases, with 12 bases between the two germline ends. Germline V gene data show CDR1 as SGHTA and CDR2 as FQGNSA. The CDR3 runs to 14 residues.

This clone was counted a few times. The chain combines TRBV25-1 with TRBJ2-5; the D is unclear. The V gene's germline CDR1 is MGHDK and CDR2 SYGVNS. This CDR3 has 12 residues. V was trimmed by 3 bases and J by 4 bases, leaving 6 bases between them. The CDR3 DNA reads as TGTGCCAGCAGTGAGTTGGGAGAGACCCAGTACTTC. Protein: CASSELGETQYF.

The table lists this clone with a few counts. The V call is TRBV6-1, the J call TRBJ1-3; D may be TRBD1 (5 bases). There are 18 residues in the CDR3. Germline CDR1 and CDR2: MNHNS and SASEGT. Trimming removed 1 base from V and 2 bases from J, with 18 bases in between. As DNA, the CDR3 is TGTGCCAGCAGTGAAGACGGGACTTCTGGAACGGCTGGAAACACCATATATTTT. Residues: CASSEDGTSGTAGNTIYF.

This clone occurred a few times. The chain joins TRBV4-2 to TRBJ2-4; TRBD2 aligns across 7 bases. The CDR3 contains 14 residues. From germline, CDR1 is LGHNA and CDR2 YNFKEQ. Trimming cost V 4 bases and J 8 bases; bases outside gene matches: 8. This CDR3 is CASSPREVEDIQYF. The CDR3 region has the DNA TGTGCCAGCAGCCCCCGGGAGGTCGAGGACATTCAGTACTTC.

This chain uses TRBV18 with TRBJ2-1; 7 bases are shared with TRBD2. Per germline, CDR1 KGHSH and CDR2 LQKENI. The CDR3 runs to 16 residues. The ends lost 4 bases at V and 1 base at J; junction bases unmatched: 7. CDR3 loop: CASSRSQGGSYNEQFF. The CDR3 DNA reads TGTGCCAGCTCACGTTCCCAGGGAGGGTCCTACAATGAGCAGTTCTTC.

V is TRBV2 and J is TRBJ2-1; 14 bases line up with TRBD2. The CDR3 consists of 21 residues. In germline, CDR1 is SNHLY, CDR2 FYNNEI. The V gene end was trimmed by 0 bases and the J gene end by 0 bases; junction bases not matched to a gene: 10. The CDR3, as DNA: TGTGCCAGCAGTGAAGCTCAGTACAGGACTAGCGGGGGGAGCTCCTACAATGAGCAGTTCTTC. As protein: CASSEAQYRTSGGSSYNEQFF.

V is TRBV5-4 and J is TRBJ1-3, with TRBD1 as a possible D gene (6 bases). Per germline, CDR1 SGHNT and CDR2 YYREEE (reference sequence). Deletions cut 5 bases from V and 2 bases from J, with 17 bases between. The CDR3 runs to 16 residues. Here the CDR3 DNA reads TGTGCCAGCAGTCCTGGACAGTCGAGTACTGGAAACACCATATATTTT. As protein: CASSPGQSSTGNTIYF.

The chain recombines TRBV28 with TRBJ1-2; D is ambiguous. The germline V gene encodes CDR1 MDHEN and CDR2 SYDVKM. Trimming pared 2 bases from V and 3 bases from J, leaving 10 bases between. The CDR3 has 14 amino acids. Here the CDR3 reads CASSLEVSDYGYTF. DNA of the CDR3: TGTGCCAGCAGTTTAGAGGTCTCAGACTATGGCTACACCTTC.

The V and J genes are TRBV2 and TRBJ2-5; perhaps TRBD1 as D (6 bases). Germline CDR1 reads SNHLY; CDR2 reads FYNNEI. Trimming left V 1 base short and J 4 bases short, with 13 bases between. The CDR3 spans 15 residues. CDR3 DNA sequence: TGTGCCAGCAGTGAAGATGGAGTGGGGGCAGAGACCCAGTACTTC. Its protein is CASSEDGVGAETQYF.

The chain combines TRBV9 with TRBJ2-1; 15 bases align to TRBD2. Germline CDR1 is SGDLS and CDR2 is YYNGEE. Trimming removed 4 bases from V and 5 bases from J; junction bases left unmatched: 4. The CDR3 runs 16 residues. The DNA for the CDR3 is TGTGCCAGCAGCTCTCGGACTAGCGGGGGGGACAATGAGCAGTTCTTC. It encodes CASSSRTSGGDNEQFF.

This clone was found a few times. The chain carries TRBV11-2 and TRBJ2-4; D ambiguous. From germline, CDR1 is SGHAT and CDR2 FQNNGV. The length of the CDR3 is 13 residues. V gave up 5 bases and J gave up 0 bases, with 5 bases separating them. CDR3 sequence: CASSNQAKNIQYF. The CDR3 region has the DNA TGTGCCAGCAGCAACCAAGCCAAAAACATTCAGTACTTC.

This clone was observed a few times. The chain joins TRBV5-1 to TRBJ2-3; D gene uncertain. The germline gives CDR1 SGHRS, CDR2 YFSETQ. Between the trimmed V and J ends, which lost 0 bases and 2 bases, there was a span of 13 bases. The CDR3 is 16 amino acids. CDR3 coding DNA: TGCGCCAGCAGCTTGGGAGGCTTTGGTTCCACAGATACGCAGTATTTT. Amino acid sequence: CASSLGGFGSTDTQYF.

This clone has a handful of counts. The gene calls are TRBV2 and TRBJ2-1; D uncertain. V was cut by 3 bases and J by 0 bases, with 18 bases left in between. Germline V gene sequence: CDR1 SNHLY, CDR2 FYNNEI. There are 18 residues in the CDR3. As DNA, the CDR3 is TGTGCCAGCAGTGATGACTCCCGGCATGCGAGCTCCTACAATGAGCAGTTCTTC. Translation: CASSDDSRHASSYNEQFF. Supplemented by reference TRBV2 and TRBJ2-1, the full variable domain reads EPEVTQTPSHQVTQMGQEVILRCVPISNHLYFYWYRQILGQKVEFLVSFYNNEISEKSEIFDDQFSVERPDGSNFTLKIRSTKLEDSAMYFCASSDDSRHASSYNEQFFGPGTRLTVL.

About this clone itself: Other DNA sequences in the sample encode the same CDR3. The chain recombines TRBV2 with TRBJ2-6; 8 nucleotides align to TRBD2. CDR1 and CDR2 (germline): SNHLY, FYNNEI. V lost 7 bases, J lost 4 bases, and 6 bases stayed unmatched. The CDR3 has 15 residues. CDR3 nucleotide sequence: TGTGCCAGCACCCGGGAGGGGTCCGGGGCCAACGTCCTGACTTTC. This sequence encodes CASTREGSGANVLTF.

Concerning this clone: The same CDR3 can be traced to other DNA sequences in this sample. This chain connects TRBV4-3 to TRBJ2-5; D not certain. The CDR3 covers 13 residues. V gave up 0 bases and J gave up 5 bases, with 7 bases separating them. Germline CDR1 LGHNA, CDR2 YSLEER. CDR3 nucleotides: TGCGCCAGCAGCCAAGATCGACGGGAGACCCAGTACTTC. This sequence encodes CASSQDRRETQYF.

This clone was detected only a few times. This chain connects TRBV6-5 to TRBJ2-3; 13 positions agree with TRBD2. CDR1 is MNHEY and CDR2 is SVGAGI in the germline V gene. V shed 6 bases, J shed 1 base, and the junction held 4 bases outside the gene matches. This CDR3 is 16 amino acids long. The CDR3, as DNA: TGTGCCAGCAGCTACGGACTAGCGGGGGGCACAGATACGCAGTATTTT. Translation: CASSYGLAGGTDTQYF.

The rearrangement links TRBV7-9 to TRBJ1-6; D is unresolved. Germline V CDR1 and CDR2: SEHNR, FQNEAQ (reference sequence). The CDR3 length is 11 residues. V lost 4 bases to trimming and J lost 10 bases, with 5 bases between them. As DNA, the CDR3 is TGTGCCAGCAGCTCAAGGTCACCCCTCCACTTT. Protein product: CASSSRSPLHF.